This T cell receptor (beta chain) originates from a study of blood T cell repertoires in COVID-19. At the level of the study: There were acute and convalescent COVID-19 samples, and they came from the United States, Italy and Spain. In each case, the material was cDNA or gDNA derived from T cells, B-cell-depleted T cells, or PBMCs.

The germline V gene has CDR1 SGHNT and CDR2 YYREEE (reference sequence). The ends lost 3 bases at V and 9 bases at J; junction bases unmatched: 10. CDR3 size: 15 residues. Study processing details: Reference gene primer amplification yielded estimated nucleated cell counts. Only in-frame clones appear in the TCRdb table, and some are missing; sequencing was by immunoSEQ multiplex PCR. The DNA was the basis for D and trimming; V, J and clone size are from that table. The sample has 65,000 to 80,000 clones, under 95% seen once. Sequenced: peripheral blood. This chain joins TRBV5-4 and TRBJ2-1; 9 nucleotides match TRBD1. The origin of this receptor is a human donor in a cohort sampled during active COVID-19. In nucleotides, the CDR3 is TGTGCCAGCAGCTCCGGGACAGGGCTTTATGGTGAGCAGTTCTTC. Amino acids: CASSSGTGLYGEQFF.